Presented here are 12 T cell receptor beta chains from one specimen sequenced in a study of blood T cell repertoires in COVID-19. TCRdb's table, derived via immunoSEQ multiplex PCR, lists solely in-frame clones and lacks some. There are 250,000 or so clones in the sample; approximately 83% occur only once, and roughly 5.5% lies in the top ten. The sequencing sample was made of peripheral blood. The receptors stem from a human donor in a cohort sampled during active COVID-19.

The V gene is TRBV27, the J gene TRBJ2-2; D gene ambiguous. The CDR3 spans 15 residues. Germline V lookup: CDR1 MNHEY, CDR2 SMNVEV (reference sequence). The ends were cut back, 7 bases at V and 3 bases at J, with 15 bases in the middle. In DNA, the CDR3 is TGTGCCAGCACCCTCTCGGCAGGTTACACCGGGGAGCTGTTTTTT. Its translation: CASTLSAGYTGELFF.

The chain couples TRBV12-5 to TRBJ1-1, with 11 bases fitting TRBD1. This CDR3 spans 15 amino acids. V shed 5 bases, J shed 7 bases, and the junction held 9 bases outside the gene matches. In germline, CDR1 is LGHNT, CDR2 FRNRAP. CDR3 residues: CASGEGQGERIEAFF. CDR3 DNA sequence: TGTGCTAGTGGTGAGGGACAGGGGGAAAGAATTGAAGCTTTCTTT. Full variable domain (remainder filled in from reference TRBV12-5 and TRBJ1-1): DARVTQTPRHKVTEMGQEVTMRCQPILGHNTVFWYRQTMMQGLELLAYFRNRAPLDDSGMPKDRFSAEMPDATLATLKIQPSEPRDSAVYFCASGEGQGERIEAFFGQGTRLTVV.

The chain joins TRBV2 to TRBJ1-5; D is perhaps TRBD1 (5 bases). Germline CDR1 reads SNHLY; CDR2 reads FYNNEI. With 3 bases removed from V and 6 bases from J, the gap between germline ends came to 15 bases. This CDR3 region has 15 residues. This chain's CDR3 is CASSDGREVIQPQHF. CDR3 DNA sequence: TGTGCCAGCAGTGATGGCAGGGAGGTGATTCAGCCCCAGCATTTT.

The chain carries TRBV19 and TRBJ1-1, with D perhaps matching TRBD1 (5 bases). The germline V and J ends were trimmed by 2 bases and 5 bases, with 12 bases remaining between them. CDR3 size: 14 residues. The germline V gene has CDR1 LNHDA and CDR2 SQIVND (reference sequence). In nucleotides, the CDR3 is TGTGCCAGTAGTATAAGAACAGGTGGAACTGAAGCTTTCTTT. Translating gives CASSIRTGGTEAFF.

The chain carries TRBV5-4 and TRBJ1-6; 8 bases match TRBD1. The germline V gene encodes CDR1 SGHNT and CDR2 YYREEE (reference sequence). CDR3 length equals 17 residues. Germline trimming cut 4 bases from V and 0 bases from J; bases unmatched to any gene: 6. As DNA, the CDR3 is TGTGCCAGCAGCCGGGACAGGTCCCGCTCCTATAATTCACCCCTCCACTTT. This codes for CASSRDRSRSYNSPLHF.

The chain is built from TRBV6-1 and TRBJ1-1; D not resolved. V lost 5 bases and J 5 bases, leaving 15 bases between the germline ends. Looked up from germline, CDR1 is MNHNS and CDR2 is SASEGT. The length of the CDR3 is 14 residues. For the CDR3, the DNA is TGTGCCAGCAGTTTTAAAGGGAGTGAAACTGAAGCTTTCTTT. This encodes CASSFKGSETEAFF.

DNA for the CDR3: TGTGCCAGCAGCTTCAGCCTGATAGCTGATGAGCAGTACTTC. Protein sequence: CASSFSLIADEQYF. This chain links TRBV7-9 with TRBJ2-7; D gene unclear. The V gene lost 3 bases and the J gene lost 7 bases, with 16 bases spanning the gap. Germline CDR1 is SEHNR and CDR2 is FQNEAQ (reference sequence). The CDR3 consists of 14 residues.

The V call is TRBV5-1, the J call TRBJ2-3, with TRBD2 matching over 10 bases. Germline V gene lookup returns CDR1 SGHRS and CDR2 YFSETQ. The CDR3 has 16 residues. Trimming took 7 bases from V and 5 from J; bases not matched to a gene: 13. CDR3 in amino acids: CASGTFSGGPGDTQYF. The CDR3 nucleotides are TGCGCCAGCGGGACCTTTAGCGGGGGGCCCGGAGATACGCAGTATTTT.

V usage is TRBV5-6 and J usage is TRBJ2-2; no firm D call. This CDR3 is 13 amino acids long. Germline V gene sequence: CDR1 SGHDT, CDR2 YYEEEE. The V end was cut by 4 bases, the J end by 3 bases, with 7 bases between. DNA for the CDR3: TGTGCCAGCAGCCCTTACTACACCGGGGAGCTGTTTTTT. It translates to CASSPYYTGELFF. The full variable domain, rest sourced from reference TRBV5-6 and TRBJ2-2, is DAGVTQSPTHLIKTRGQQVTLRCSPKSGHDTVSWYQQALGQGPQFIFQYYEEEERQRGNFPDRFSGHQFPNYSSELNVNALLLGDSALYLCASSPYYTGELFFGEGSRLTVL.

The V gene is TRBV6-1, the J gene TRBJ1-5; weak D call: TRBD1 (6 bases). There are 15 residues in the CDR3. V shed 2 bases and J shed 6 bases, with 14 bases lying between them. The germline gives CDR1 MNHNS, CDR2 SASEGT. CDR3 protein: CASSEIERGGQPQHF. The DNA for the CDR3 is TGTGCCAGCAGTGAAATCGAAAGGGGGGGTCAGCCCCAGCATTTT.

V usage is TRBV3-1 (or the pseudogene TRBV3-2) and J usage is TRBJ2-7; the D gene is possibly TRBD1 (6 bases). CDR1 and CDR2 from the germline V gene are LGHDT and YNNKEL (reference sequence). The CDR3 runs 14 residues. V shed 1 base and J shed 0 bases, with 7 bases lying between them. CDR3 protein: CASSQGTASYEQYF. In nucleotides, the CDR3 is TGTGCCAGCAGCCAAGGGACAGCCTCCTACGAGCAGTACTTC.

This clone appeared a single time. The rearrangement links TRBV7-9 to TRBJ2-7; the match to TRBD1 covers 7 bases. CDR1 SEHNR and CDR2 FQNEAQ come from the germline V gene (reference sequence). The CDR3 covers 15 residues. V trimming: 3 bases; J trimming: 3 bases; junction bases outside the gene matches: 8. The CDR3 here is CASSFDRAFFYEQYF. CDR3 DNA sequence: TGTGCCAGCAGCTTTGACAGGGCCTTCTTCTACGAGCAGTACTTC.